This T cell receptor (beta chain) appears in the sequencing data of a study of T-cell reconstitution after alpha-beta-depleted transplantation in children. Details on this clonotype: One junction end disagrees with the germline gene, perhaps due to a read error.

Per the germline V gene, CDR1 is SNHLY and CDR2 is FYNNEI. The CDR3 loop spans 12 amino acids. A TCRbeta library incorporating unique molecular identifiers was prepared. TCRdb processed the PCR reads anew with MiXCR; each CDR3 protein has one entry. The top ten clones hold 4% to 5.5% of a sample with 380,000 or so distinct CDR3 sequences, 10% to 15% of them seen once. The source is a human donor who donated a stem cell graft to a child with Fanconi anemia. This chain uses TRBV2 with TRBJ2-1; no definite D call. The specimen was PBMCs, collected from the stem cell graft. The CDR3 sequence: CASTPRTAYFSF. For the CDR3, the DNA is TGTGCCAGCACGCCTAGGACGGCCTACTTTTCCTTC.